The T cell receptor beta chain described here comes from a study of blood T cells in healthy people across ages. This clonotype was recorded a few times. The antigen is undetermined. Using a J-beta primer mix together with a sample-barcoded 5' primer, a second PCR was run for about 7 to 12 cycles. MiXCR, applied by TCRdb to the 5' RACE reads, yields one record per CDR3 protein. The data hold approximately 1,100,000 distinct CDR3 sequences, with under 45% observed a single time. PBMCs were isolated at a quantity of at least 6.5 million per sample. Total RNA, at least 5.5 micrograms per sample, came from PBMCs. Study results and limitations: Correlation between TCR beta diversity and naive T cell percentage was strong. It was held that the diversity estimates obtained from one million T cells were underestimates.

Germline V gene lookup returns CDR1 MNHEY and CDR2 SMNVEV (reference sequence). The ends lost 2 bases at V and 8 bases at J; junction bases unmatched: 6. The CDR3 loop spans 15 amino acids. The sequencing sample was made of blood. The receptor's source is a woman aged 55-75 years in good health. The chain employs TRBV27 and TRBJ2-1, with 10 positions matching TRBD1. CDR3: CASSLRDRGGDEQFF. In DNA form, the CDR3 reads TGTGCCAGCAGTTTACGGGACAGGGGCGGTGATGAGCAGTTCTTC.